The 9 T cell receptor beta chains given below trace back to one sample, sequenced in a study of blood T cell repertoires in COVID-19. Produced via immunoSEQ multiplex PCR; TCRdb's table is partial and in-frame only. The table shows tens of thousands of clones, with 80% occurring only once. The specimen was peripheral blood. Receptor source: a human donor in a cohort sampled during active COVID-19.

The chain links TRBV29-1 to TRBJ2-7; 9 bases match TRBD2. The CDR3 contains 15 residues. Germline V CDR1 and CDR2: SQVTM, ANQGSEA. After removal of 7 bases from V and 4 bases from J, the junction contained 14 bases not matched to a gene. The CDR3 DNA reads as TGCAGCGCCCCCTCTACGGCTAGCGGGGATTACGAGCAGTACGTC. It is translated as CSAPSTASGDYEQYV.

This chain connects TRBV19 to TRBJ1-4; D is unclear. Germline values: CDR1 LNHDA, CDR2 SQIVND (reference sequence). The ends were cut back, 6 bases at V and 0 bases at J, with 11 bases in the middle. CDR3 length: 15 amino acids. CDR3 sequence reads: CASRVRGATNEKLFF. CDR3 DNA sequence: TGTGCCAGTAGGGTGCGGGGTGCAACTAATGAAAAACTGTTTTTT.

The rearrangement joins TRBV5-5 to TRBJ1-2; no clear D gene. Germline V lookup: CDR1 SGHKS, CDR2 YYEKEE (reference sequence). V lost 2 bases and J lost 0, with 8 bases in between. The length of the CDR3 is 14 residues. In nucleotides, the CDR3 is TGTGCCAGCAGCTTCGCACCTACTAACTATGGCTACACCTTC. Translation gives CASSFAPTNYGYTF.

The J gene is TRBJ2-3, the V gene TRBV9; 8 bases are a match to TRBD1. V lost 1 base to trimming and J lost 6 bases; unmatched junction nucleotides: 4. This CDR3 is 14 amino acids long. Germline V CDR1 and CDR2: SGDLS, YYNGEE. CDR3 DNA sequence: TGTGCCAGCAGCGTAAATTGGGACAGGGATACGCAGTATTTT. Translating gives CASSVNWDRDTQYF.

This rearrangement joins TRBV2 to TRBJ1-3; 9 positions match TRBD1. Per the germline V gene, CDR1 is SNHLY and CDR2 is FYNNEI. The CDR3 length is 16 residues. The V segment lost 4 bases and the J segment 2 bases; nucleotides outside the gene matches: 6. CDR3 residues: CASSGDRVGTGNTIYF. In nucleotides, the CDR3 is TGTGCCAGCAGTGGGGACAGGGTGGGAACTGGAAACACCATATATTTT.

The chain is built from TRBV6-5 and TRBJ2-2; no firm D call. CDR1 MNHEY and CDR2 SVGAGI come from the germline V gene. The CDR3 is 13 residues long. V was cut by 6 bases and J by 1 base, with 6 bases left in between. The CDR3 is CASRPRNTGELFF. CDR3 bases: TGTGCCAGCAGACCTAGGAACACCGGGGAGCTGTTTTTT.

This chain links TRBV28 with TRBJ2-7, with 8 bases fitting TRBD1. The CDR3 is 14 amino acids. Per germline, CDR1 MDHEN and CDR2 SYDVKM. Trimming removed 2 bases from V and 6 bases from J; junction bases left unmatched: 6. DNA of the CDR3: TGTGCCAGCAGTTTAATTCGACAGGGGAGCGAGCAGTACTTC. Translated: CASSLIRQGSEQYF.

The rearrangement uses TRBV12-2 and TRBJ2-7; TRBD2 was called by the table and not checked on the DNA. TRBV12-2 constitutes a pseudogene. The CDR3 extends over 16 amino acids. The CDR3 nucleotides are TGTGCAAGTCGCTTAGGGGGACTAGCGGGACACTACGAGCAGTACGTC. Residues: CASRLGGLAGHYEQYV.

The rearrangement uses TRBV27 and TRBJ1-5, with TRBD1 as a possible D gene (6 bases). CDR3 length equals 15 residues. Deletions cut 9 bases from V and 3 bases from J, with 18 bases between. The germline V gene has CDR1 MNHEY and CDR2 SMNVEV (reference sequence). CDR3: CASKGTRTSNQPQHF. The CDR3 DNA reads as TGTGCCAGTAAGGGGACACGGACTTCCAATCAGCCCCAGCATTTT.